The present TCR beta chain was sequenced within a study of naive and memory T cell subsets. A UMI-containing oligonucleotide was joined by 3' ligation to the TCR cDNA template. Whole blood, 2 to 2.5 ml, came from adult healthy volunteers. Input was about 1 to 1,100 ng of DNase-treated total RNA without cell sorting. Amplification of ligated cDNA took four PCR rounds with SP2 and nested alpha and beta constant primers. TCRdb passed the 5' RACE reads through MiXCR, listing each CDR3 protein once. Of about 56,000 distinct CDR3 sequences in the sample, about 7.1% are singletons; the top ten hold almost 10%. Trimming cost V 11 bases and J 2 bases, with 16 bases left between them. Germline V gene sequence: CDR1 MNHNS, CDR2 SASEGT. The CDR3 runs to 15 residues.

The origin of this receptor is a female donor in good health. The rearrangement uses TRBV6-1 and TRBJ2-6; tentatively, D is TRBD2 (6 bases). CDR3 DNA sequence: TGTGCCGGAGGGTTTAGCGAAACTGGGGCCAACGTCCTGACTTTC. Its translation: CAGGFSETGANVLTF.